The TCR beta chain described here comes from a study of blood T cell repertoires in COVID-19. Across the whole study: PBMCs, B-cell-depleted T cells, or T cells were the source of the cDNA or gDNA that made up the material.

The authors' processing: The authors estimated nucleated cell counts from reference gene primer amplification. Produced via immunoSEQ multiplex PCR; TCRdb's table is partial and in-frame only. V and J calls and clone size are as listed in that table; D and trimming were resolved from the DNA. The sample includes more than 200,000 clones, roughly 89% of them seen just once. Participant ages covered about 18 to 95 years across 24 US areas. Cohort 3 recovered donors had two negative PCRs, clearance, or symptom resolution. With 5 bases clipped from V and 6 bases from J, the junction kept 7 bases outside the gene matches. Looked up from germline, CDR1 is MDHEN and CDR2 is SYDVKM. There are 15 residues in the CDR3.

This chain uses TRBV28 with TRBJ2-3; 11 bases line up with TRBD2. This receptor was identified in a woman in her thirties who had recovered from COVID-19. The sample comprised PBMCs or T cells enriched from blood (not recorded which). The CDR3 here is CASSPSGRPGDTQYF. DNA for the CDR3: TGTGCCAGCAGTCCTAGCGGGAGGCCGGGGGATACGCAGTATTTT. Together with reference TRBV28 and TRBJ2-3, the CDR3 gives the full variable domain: DVKVTQSSRYLVKRTGEKVFLECVQDMDHENMFWYRQDPGLGLRLIYFSYDVKMKEKGDIPEGYSVSREKKERFSLILESASTNQTSMYLCASSPSGRPGDTQYFGPGTRLTVL.